The entry that follows covers one TCR beta chain sequence. Antigen unknown. Germline lookup yields CDR1 SEHNR and CDR2 FQNEAQ (reference sequence). CDR3 length: 16 amino acids. V was pared by 5 bases and J by 2 bases, with 17 bases between. These data are taken from a study of shared clonotypes between healthy human individuals. The study, taken as a whole, reports: Richness estimates generally favored naive over memory subsets.

Sequencing used immunoSEQ multiplex PCR; TCRdb keeps in-frame clones, though not all of them. The sample lists roughly 2.6 million clones; roughly 92% were seen once. J is TRBJ2-3 and V is TRBV7-9; TRBD2 might be the D (5 bases). This receptor was taken from a man between 18 and 29 years old in good health. The specimen was naive CD4+ T cells sorted from blood. The subset here: CD45RA+ positively selected. This CDR3 is CASSPWRAAHTDTQYF. CDR3 sequence (DNA): TGTGCCAGCAGCCCTTGGCGGGCAGCGCACACAGATACGCAGTATTTT.